This T cell receptor (beta chain) originates from a study of vaccination and CD4 T cells after COVID-19. Study at large: The cells in question were stimulated using overlapping spike peptides derived from SARS-CoV-2, HCoV-NL63, HCoV-OC43 and HCoV-229E.

Sample treatment: approximately nine-day PBMC culture with coronavirus spike peptide pools or control peptides (ViraFEST assay). CD4+ T lymphocytes from the unexposed donor were collected before the COVID-19 pandemic (2011-2018). Researchers grew the cells for 10 to 11 days and then pulled out CD4+ T cells by negative selection. Study observations and caveats: Looking at convalescent patients, a median roughly 83% of reactive clones were present only post-vaccination.

Points on this clonotype: Its antigen is undetermined.

With the Oncomine TCR Beta short-read assay, DNA from cultured CD4+ T cells was sequenced. Genomic DNA was isolated from cultured CD4+ T cells. Each CDR3 protein is one row after TCRdb ran MiXCR on the PCR reads. The profile shows some 8,000 distinct CDR3 sequences, roughly 30% of them singletons. Germline V gives CDR1 DFQATT, CDR2 SNEGSKA (reference sequence). This CDR3 has 13 amino acids. Between the trimmed V and J ends, which lost 7 bases and 4 bases, there was a span of 16 bases. Sequencing was carried out using CD4+ T cells from blood, cultured in vitro. The sequence was obtained from a human donor in good health. The gene calls are TRBV20-1 and TRBJ2-5; TRBD2 is a possible D gene (5 bases). The CDR3 bases are TGCAGTGTAGAGGGAAGCGCGGGAGAGACCCAGTACTTC. Translation gives CSVEGSAGETQYF.